The clone carrying this TCR beta chain was observed at least ten times. Trimming shortened V by 2 bases and J by 6 bases, and 16 bases separated the two germline ends. The CDR3 runs 15 residues. Germline V gene sequence: CDR1 SGHTA, CDR2 FQGNSA. The data belong to a study of T-cell reconstitution after alpha-beta-depleted transplantation in children. The authors prepared the TCRbeta library with unique molecular identifiers. In TCRdb, the PCR reads were re-called with MiXCR into one record per CDR3 protein. This sample yields 700,000 or so distinct CDR3 sequences, of which about 12% are seen a single time; around 0.79% belongs to the top ten.

The receptor was isolated from a girl aged 2 to 10 with congenital amegakaryocytic thrombocytopenia, due to receive a stem cell transplant. The sample consisted of PBMCs, taken before TCRalphabeta/CD19-depleted stem cell transplant. The chain recombines TRBV7-2 with TRBJ1-2; a possible D gene is TRBD1 (6 bases). The CDR3 sequence is CASSLYRTGGHGYTF. CDR3 bases: TGTGCCAGCAGCTTATATAGAACCGGGGGCCATGGCTACACCTTC. Full variable domain (remainder filled in from reference TRBV7-2 and TRBJ1-2): GAGVSQSPSNKVTEKGKDVELRCDPISGHTALYWYRQSLGQGLEFLIYFQGNSAPDKSGLPSDRFSAERTGGSVSTLTIQRTQQEDSAVYLCASSLYRTGGHGYTFGSGTRLTVV.